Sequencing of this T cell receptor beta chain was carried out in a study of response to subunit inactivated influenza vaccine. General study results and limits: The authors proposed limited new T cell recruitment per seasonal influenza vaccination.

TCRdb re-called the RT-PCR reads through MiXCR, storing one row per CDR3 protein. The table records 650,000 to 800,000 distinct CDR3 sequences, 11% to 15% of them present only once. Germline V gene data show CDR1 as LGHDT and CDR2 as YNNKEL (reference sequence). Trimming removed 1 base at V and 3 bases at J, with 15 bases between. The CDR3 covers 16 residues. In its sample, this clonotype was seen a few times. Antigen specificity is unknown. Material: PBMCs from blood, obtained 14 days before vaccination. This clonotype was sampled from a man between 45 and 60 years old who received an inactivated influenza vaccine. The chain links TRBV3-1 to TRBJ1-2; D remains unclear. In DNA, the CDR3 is TGTGCCAGCAGCCAAGGTAGCGTCAGGCGACACTATGGCTACACCTTC. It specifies CASSQGSVRRHYGYTF.